This T cell receptor (beta chain) comes out of a study of T cell responses to AZD1222 COVID-19 vaccine. Findings of the study overall: Repertoire samples came only from after the peak T cell response.

The CDR3 runs to 16 residues. V lost 6 bases to trimming and J lost 1 base, with 17 bases between them. Germline-derived CDR1 and CDR2 are ENHRY and SYGVKD. Method: immunoSEQ multiplex PCR; TCRdb's copy keeps in-frame clones and lacks some. The table has about 140,000 clones, 89% seen once; the top ten hold 2.9%. Comments on this clone: The antigen remains unidentified.

The sample consisted of peripheral blood, taken on day 0 of AZD1222 vaccination. The sequence derives from an adult in good health. The rearrangement joins TRBV10-3 to TRBJ2-3; D may be TRBD2 (7 bases). CDR3 sequence: CAIRERGGRGTDTQYF. As DNA, the CDR3 is TGTGCCATCAGGGAACGAGGGGGGAGGGGCACAGATACGCAGTATTTT.